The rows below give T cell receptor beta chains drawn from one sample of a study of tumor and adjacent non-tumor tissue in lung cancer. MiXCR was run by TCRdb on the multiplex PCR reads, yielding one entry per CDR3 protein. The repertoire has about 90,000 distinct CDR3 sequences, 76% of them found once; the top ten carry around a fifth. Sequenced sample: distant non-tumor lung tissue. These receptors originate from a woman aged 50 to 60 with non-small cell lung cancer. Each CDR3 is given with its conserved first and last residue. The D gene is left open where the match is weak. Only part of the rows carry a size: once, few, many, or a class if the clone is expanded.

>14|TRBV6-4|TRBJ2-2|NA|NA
TGTGGCAGCAGTGATGCGGAGAACACCTGGGAGCTGTTTTTT
CGSSDAENTWELFF
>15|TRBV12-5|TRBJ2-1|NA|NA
TGTACTAGTGGTCCGGGAAGCAGGTGTGAGAATGAGCAGTTCTTC
CTSGPGSRCENEQFF
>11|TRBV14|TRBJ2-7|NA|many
TGTGCCAGCAGCCAGATGTACGAGCAGTACTTC
CASSQMYEQYF
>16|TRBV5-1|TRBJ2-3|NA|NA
TGCGCCAGCAGCCCCAATGGATGGGGGTCCACAGATACGCAGTATTTT
CASSPNGWGSTDTQYF
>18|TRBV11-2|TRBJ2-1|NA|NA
TGTGCCAGCAGCTTAGCCCCCTCAGCGTGTGGGGTCCACAATGAGCACTTCTTC
CASSLAPSACGVHNEHFF
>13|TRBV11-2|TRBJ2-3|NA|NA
TGTGCCAGCACCTTAGGGTCGGAGGATACGCGTTATTTT
CASTLGSEDTRYF
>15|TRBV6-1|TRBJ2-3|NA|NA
TGTGCCAGCAATGAAGATACGGGATGGGCAGATACGCAGTATTTT
CASNEDTGWADTQYF
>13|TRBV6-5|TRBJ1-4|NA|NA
TGTGCCGGCGGATGGAAAGGGGGGGAAAAACTGTTTTTT
CAGGWKGGEKLFF
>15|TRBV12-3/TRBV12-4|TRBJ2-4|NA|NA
TGTGCCAGTAGTTTAGGAGTGGTAGACGGTGTGCCAATTTACTTC
CASSLGVVDGVPIYF
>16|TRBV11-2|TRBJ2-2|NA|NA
TGTGCCAGCAGCCCTCGGACGGATGCGTACACCGGGGAGCTGTTTTTT
CASSPRTDAYTGELFF
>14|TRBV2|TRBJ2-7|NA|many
TGTGCCAGCAGTGAATCGGGCAGGGTCTACGAGCAGTACTTC
CASSESGRVYEQYF
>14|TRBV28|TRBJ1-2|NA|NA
TGTGCCAGCAAGCTACTCGGGACATCCTACGGCTACACCTTC
CASKLLGTSYGYTF